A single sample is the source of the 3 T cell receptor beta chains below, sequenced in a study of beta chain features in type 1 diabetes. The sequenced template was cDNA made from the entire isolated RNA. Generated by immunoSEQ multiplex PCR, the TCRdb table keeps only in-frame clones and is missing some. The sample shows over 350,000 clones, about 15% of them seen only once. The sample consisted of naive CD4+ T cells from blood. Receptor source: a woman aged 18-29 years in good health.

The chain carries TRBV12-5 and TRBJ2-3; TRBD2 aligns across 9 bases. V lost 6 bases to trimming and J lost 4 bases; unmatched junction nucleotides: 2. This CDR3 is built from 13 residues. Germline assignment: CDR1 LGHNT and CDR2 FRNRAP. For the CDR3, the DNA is TGTGCTAGTGGAAGGACTAGCGCAGATACGCAGTATTTT. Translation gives CASGRTSADTQYF.

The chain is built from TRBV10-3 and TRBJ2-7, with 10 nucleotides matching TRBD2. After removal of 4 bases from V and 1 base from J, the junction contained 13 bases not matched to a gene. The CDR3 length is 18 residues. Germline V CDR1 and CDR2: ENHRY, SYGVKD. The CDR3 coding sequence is TGTGCCATCAGTGTGGGGCTAGCGGGAGATGTGGTTTCCTACGAGCAGTACTTC. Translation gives CAISVGLAGDVVSYEQYF.

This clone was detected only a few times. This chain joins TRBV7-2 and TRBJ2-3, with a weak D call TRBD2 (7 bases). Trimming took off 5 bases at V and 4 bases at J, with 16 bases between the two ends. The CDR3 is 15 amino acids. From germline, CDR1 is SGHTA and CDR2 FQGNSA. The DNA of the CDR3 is TGTGCCAGCAGCCCCGGGGGGCTCGGGTCAGATACGCAGTATTTT. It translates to CASSPGGLGSDTQYF.